Below, 7 T cell receptor beta chains from the same sample are listed, as sequenced in a study of blood T cell repertoires in COVID-19. The repertoire was sequenced with immunoSEQ multiplex PCR; TCRdb's copy has only in-frame clones and lacks some. Here the sample spans some 70,000 clones, over 75% being singletons. The sample comprised peripheral blood. Receptors were obtained from a man aged 45-65 years with active COVID-19.

DNA of the CDR3: TGTGCCAGCAGTCCCCGCTGGGGCATAGAGGACCACACTGAAGCTTTCTTT. Encoded protein: CASSPRWGIEDHTEAFF. The V and J genes are TRBV6-6 and TRBJ1-1; weak D call: TRBD1 (5 bases). CDR1 MNHNY and CDR2 SVGAGI come from the germline V gene (reference sequence). The CDR3 length is 17 residues. V was trimmed by 5 bases and J by 3 bases, leaving 22 bases between them.

This sequence joins TRBV7-2 and TRBJ1-2; maybe TRBD1 (6 bases). The germline CDR1 and CDR2 sequences are SGHTA and FQGNSA. Trimming removed 1 base at V and 2 bases at J, with 8 bases between. This CDR3 region has 14 residues. The CDR3 region has the DNA TGTGCCAGCAGCTTAGGGACAGTCAACTATGGCTACACCTTC. As protein: CASSLGTVNYGYTF. Combining the CDR3 with reference TRBV7-2 and TRBJ1-2 gives the whole variable domain GAGVSQSPSNKVTEKGKDVELRCDPISGHTALYWYRQSLGQGLEFLIYFQGNSAPDKSGLPSDRFSAERTGGSVSTLTIQRTQQEDSAVYLCASSLGTVNYGYTFGSGTRLTVV.

This chain connects TRBV12-5 to TRBJ2-1; D perhaps matches TRBD1 (5 bases). V was trimmed by 0 bases and J by 1 base, leaving 25 bases between them. CDR1 and CDR2 (germline): LGHNT, FRNRAP. The length of the CDR3 is 21 residues. CDR3: CASGLVLPPITGVQSYNEQFF. CDR3 nucleotides: TGTGCTAGTGGTTTGGTACTCCCCCCTATAACAGGAGTACAATCCTACAATGAGCAGTTCTTC. The variable domain in full, completed from reference TRBV12-5 and TRBJ2-1, reads DARVTQTPRHKVTEMGQEVTMRCQPILGHNTVFWYRQTMMQGLELLAYFRNRAPLDDSGMPKDRFSAEMPDATLATLKIQPSEPRDSAVYFCASGLVLPPITGVQSYNEQFFGPGTRLTVL.

The chain has TRBV5-4 and TRBJ1-1, with D tentatively TRBD1 (6 bases). The germline V gene encodes CDR1 SGHNT and CDR2 YYREEE (reference sequence). This CDR3 is 15 amino acids long. Trimming cost V 3 bases and J 6 bases, with 18 bases left between them. The CDR3 loop is CASSSLGGGLSEAFF. The CDR3 DNA follows: TGTGCCAGCAGCTCGTTAGGGGGGGGCTTATCTGAAGCTTTCTTT.

The V call is TRBV7-2, the J call TRBJ2-3; D remains ambiguous. V lost 1 base and J lost 7, with 12 bases in between. The length of the CDR3 is 14 residues. From germline, CDR1 is SGHTA and CDR2 FQGNSA. The CDR3 DNA reads TGTGCCAGCAGCTTAGGGGCTACATTGAATACGCAGTATTTT. Translating gives CASSLGATLNTQYF.

The gene calls are TRBV7-2 and TRBJ2-6; tentatively, D is TRBD2 (5 bases). Germline CDR1 reads SGHTA; CDR2 reads FQGNSA. Trimming removed 1 base from V and 0 bases from J, with 10 bases in between. The CDR3 runs 17 residues. CDR3 residues: CASSLVVGISGANVLTF. In nucleotides, the CDR3 is TGTGCCAGCAGCTTAGTAGTCGGGATCTCTGGGGCCAACGTCCTGACTTTC.

This clone was picked up one time. The V gene is TRBV7-3, the J gene TRBJ2-7; 12 bases align to TRBD1. This CDR3 contains 15 residues. Germline loops: CDR1 SGHTA, CDR2 FQGTGA. Unmatched junction bases numbered 11, after V lost 5 bases and J lost 9 bases. CDR3 in amino acids: CASSKTAGQGARQYF. The CDR3 DNA sequence: TGTGCCAGCAGCAAAACCGCGGGACAGGGGGCGCGGCAGTACTTC.